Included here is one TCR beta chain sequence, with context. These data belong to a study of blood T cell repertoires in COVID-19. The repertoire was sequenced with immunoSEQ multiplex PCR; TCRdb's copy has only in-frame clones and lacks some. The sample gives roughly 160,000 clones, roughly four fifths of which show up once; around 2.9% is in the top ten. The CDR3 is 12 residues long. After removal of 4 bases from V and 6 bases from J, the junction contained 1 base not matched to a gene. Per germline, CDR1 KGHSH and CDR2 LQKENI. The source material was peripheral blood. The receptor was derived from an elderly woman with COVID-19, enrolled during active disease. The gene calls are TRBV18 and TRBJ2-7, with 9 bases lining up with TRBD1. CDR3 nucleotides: TGTGCCAGCTCACGGGACAGGGCCGAGCAGTACTTC. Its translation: CASSRDRAEQYF.